This entry describes one TCR beta chain. Its antigen remains unknown. The entry originates in a study of shared clonotypes between healthy human individuals. Study at large: Each donor had three CD4 naive, three CD4 memory, two CD8 naive and one CD8 memory plate. Overall study results and limits: About 5% of naive CD4 clonotypes were shared across four donors.

Libraries were prepared by immunoSEQ multiplex PCR; TCRdb keeps only in-frame clonotypes and omits some of them. The sample has 600,000 to 750,000 clones, about two thirds seen once. Germline assignment: CDR1 MNHNS and CDR2 SASEGT. V lost 3 bases and J lost 0, with 8 bases in between. The CDR3 is 14 residues long. J is TRBJ1-1 and V is TRBV6-1; D remains unclear. The source is a woman aged 25 to 45 in good health. Sequencing was performed on memory CD4+ T cells sorted from blood. Described subset: CD45RA-negative fraction. CDR3 nucleotides: TGTGCCAGCAGTGACTGGGGTTTGAACACTGAAGCTTTCTTT. Its translation is CASSDWGLNTEAFF.